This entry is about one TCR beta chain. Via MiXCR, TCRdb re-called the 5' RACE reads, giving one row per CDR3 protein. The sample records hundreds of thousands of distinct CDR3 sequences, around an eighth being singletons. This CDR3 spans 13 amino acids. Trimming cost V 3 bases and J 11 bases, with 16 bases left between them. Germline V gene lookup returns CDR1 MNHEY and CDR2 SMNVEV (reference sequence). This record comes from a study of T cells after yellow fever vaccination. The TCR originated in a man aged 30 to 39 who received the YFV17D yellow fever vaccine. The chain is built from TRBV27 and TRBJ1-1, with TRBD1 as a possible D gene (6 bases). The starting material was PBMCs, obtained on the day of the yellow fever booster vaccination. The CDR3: CASSLVGAGIAFF. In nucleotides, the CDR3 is TGTGCCAGCAGTTTGGTGGGGGCAGGGATTGCTTTCTTT.